This T cell receptor beta chain is drawn from a study of blood T cells in healthy people across ages. A minimum of 5 micrograms of total RNA was extracted per sample. There are a few counts of this clonotype. A second PCR of roughly 7 to 11 cycles used a sample-barcoded 5' primer and a J-beta primer mix. TCRdb recomputed calls from the 5' RACE reads with MiXCR, one row per CDR3 protein. The sample lists about 900,000 distinct CDR3 sequences, 40% to 60% occurring once. CDR3 length: 14 amino acids. CDR1 and CDR2 (germline): SGHTA, FQGNSA. V was clipped by 6 bases and J by 2 bases, with 12 bases between them.

The sequence was obtained from a young man in good health. Sequencing was done on a sample of blood. The J gene is TRBJ2-3, the V gene TRBV7-2, with D hard to call. In nucleotides, the CDR3 is TGTGCCAGCAGTAAAGACGCGACCACAGATACGCAGTATTTT. Translation: CASSKDATTDTQYF.